This T cell receptor beta chain was sequenced in a study of blood T cell repertoires in COVID-19 (dated by TCRdb to 2020 to 2021). Regarding the research as a whole: Collaborator samples came from the United States, Italy and Spain and covered acute and convalescent phases of COVID-19. The material from the prospective study consisted of cDNA or gDNA derived from T cells, B-cell-depleted T cells, or PBMCs. The dataset comprised deeply sampled blood TCRbeta repertoires from subjects exposed to, actively infected with, or recovered from COVID-19. The repertoires were released in a freely available public database intended as a resource for research on the immune response to SARS-CoV-2. The samples were drawn from the first 160 participants of the ongoing ImmuneRACE study and from some 1,300 subjects provided by 6 global collaborators. The sample metadata nearly always contained a de-identified subject ID, COVID-19 status, age in years and sex. HLA class I and class II types, where available, came from metadata supplied by the sample provider rather than from assay-based typing. Broader findings and caveats from the paper: The amount of clinical and demographic metadata varied by source and participant and was provided uncurated.

TCRbeta CDR3 regions were amplified from genomic DNA by means of the immunoSEQ Assay, a bias-controlled multiplex PCR. The authors processed their data as follows. Nucleated cell counts per sample were estimated from amplification of reference gene primers within the assay. To quantify the absolute abundance of each unique TCRbeta CDR3 rearrangement, sequence reads were collapsed and filtered. For each sample, productive Simpson clonality was calculated as the square root of Simpson's diversity index over productive rearrangements. Not all clones reach the TCRdb copy of this immuneACCESS table, which keeps in-frame sequences only. Checked studies attribute under half of the gap to unresolved V genes and leave the rest unexplained. That table supplies the V and J calls and clone size; D and trimming were determined from the DNA. This sample comprises 200,000 to 300,000 clones, roughly 88% of them detected only once. About 2.1% of the sample is held by the ten biggest clonotypes.

In the prospective study, participants were roughly 18 to 95 years old, resided in about 25 geographic areas of the United States, and were enrolled through a virtual design. To assign participants to cohorts, the prospective study relied on clinical history that participants themselves reported in a screening survey and a study questionnaire. For ImmuneRACE Cohort 3, a participant was defined as recovered based on two consecutive negative NP/OP PCR tests, clearance by a healthcare professional, or resolution of symptoms. In the prospective study, whole blood, serum and a nasopharyngeal or oropharyngeal swab were collected from each participant by mobile phlebotomists. Prospective study participants could optionally give additional blood draws and questionnaires over a roughly 2-month period. Before DNA extraction, blood samples from the prospective study were shipped at room temperature or frozen.

This clone has just one count. Its target antigen remains unknown. One base away there is no much larger clone; base qualities are not given. Between the V and J ends, shortened by 4 bases and 6 bases respectively, the junction contains 14 bases. The CDR3 measures 13 amino acids from cysteine to phenylalanine. Only the CDR3 portion is preserved as DNA: 39 bases, with reading frame beginning at the first base. From a lookup of the germline V gene, CDR1 and CDR2 are SGHDT and YYEEEE. The rearrangement combines TRBV5-6 with TRBJ2-7, and possibly TRBD2, on 5 matching bases. Sequenced input: PBMCs or T cells enriched from blood (not recorded which). This sequence was found in a woman in her fifties or sixties who had recovered from COVID-19. The CDR3 is CASSGLSDTEQYF. The nucleotide sequence is TGTGCCAGCAGCGGACTCTCCGATACCGAGCAGTACTTC.